These T cell receptor beta chains were read from a single sample in a study of T cells in Graves' hyperthyroidism and ophthalmopathy. TCRdb ran MiXCR on the multiplex PCR reads and lists one entry per CDR3 protein. The sample yields about 560,000 distinct CDR3 sequences, 16% seen once. Sequencing was done on a sample of blood. The receptors derive from a woman aged 18-29 years with Graves' hyperthyroidism. CDR3s include the opening cysteine and the closing phenylalanine or tryptophan. Each record gives: clone size, V gene, D gene, CDR3 length, J gene, CDR3 DNA, CDR3 protein. The D gene is left open where the match is weak. The listing skips clone size in some rows; elsewhere it reads once, few, many or a size class.

clone size: -; V gene: TRBV6-2/TRBV6-3; D gene: TRBD1; CDR3 length: 19; J gene: TRBJ1-6; CDR3 DNA: TGTGCCAGCACCCCCGGGGGGGACAGGGGGCGAATTGAGATTTCACCCCTCCACTTT; CDR3 protein: CASTPGGDRGRIEISPLHF
clone size: -; V gene: TRBV3-1; D gene: -; CDR3 length: 12; J gene: TRBJ2-7; CDR3 DNA: TGTGCCAGCAGCCAAGATACAAACAGGCAGTACTTC; CDR3 protein: CASSQDTNRQYF
clone size: many; V gene: TRBV28; D gene: -; CDR3 length: 14; J gene: TRBJ1-1; CDR3 DNA: TGTGCCAGCAGTTTATCCCCGGACACAGCTGAAGCTTTCTTT; CDR3 protein: CASSLSPDTAEAFF
clone size: few; V gene: TRBV7-9; D gene: -; CDR3 length: 14; J gene: TRBJ1-2; CDR3 DNA: TGTGCCAGCAGCCCAAGGGGGGTTAACTATGGCTACACCTTC; CDR3 protein: CASSPRGVNYGYTF
clone size: -; V gene: TRBV5-6; D gene: TRBD2; CDR3 length: 15; J gene: TRBJ2-3; CDR3 DNA: TGTGCCGGCAGCTTGGGACTAGCGGAAACAGATACGCAGTATTTT; CDR3 protein: CAGSLGLAETDTQYF
clone size: -; V gene: TRBV19; D gene: TRBD1; CDR3 length: 12; J gene: TRBJ2-1; CDR3 DNA: TGTGCCAGTAGTATAGGCGGACAGGGAAAGTTCTTC; CDR3 protein: CASSIGGQGKFF
clone size: -; V gene: TRBV7-9; D gene: -; CDR3 length: 13; J gene: TRBJ2-7; CDR3 DNA: TGTGCCAGCAGCCCCCGGGCCCCGGACGAGCAGTACTTC; CDR3 protein: CASSPRAPDEQYF
clone size: -; V gene: TRBV28; D gene: -; CDR3 length: 12; J gene: TRBJ2-3; CDR3 DNA: TGTGCCAGCAGCTCCCTCATGGATACGCAGTATTTT; CDR3 protein: CASSSLMDTQYF
clone size: few; V gene: TRBV2; D gene: TRBD2; CDR3 length: 19; J gene: TRBJ2-3; CDR3 DNA: TGTGCCAGCAGCGGGCGAAGGACCAAGGGACTAGGGGACACAGATGCGCAGTATTTT; CDR3 protein: CASSGRRTKGLGDTDAQYF
clone size: -; V gene: TRBV29-1; D gene: -; CDR3 length: 14; J gene: TRBJ1-2; CDR3 DNA: TGCAGCGTTGATGTTGGGGCAGCTAACTATGGCTACACCTTC; CDR3 protein: CSVDVGAANYGYTF
clone size: many; V gene: TRBV2; D gene: -; CDR3 length: 15; J gene: TRBJ2-7; CDR3 DNA: TGTGCCAGCAGTGATATCAGCTATCGCTCCTACGAGCAGTACTTC; CDR3 protein: CASSDISYRSYEQYF
clone size: many; V gene: TRBV11-2; D gene: -; CDR3 length: 14; J gene: TRBJ1-2; CDR3 DNA: TGTGCCAGCAGCTTAGATCTGAATAACTATGGCTACACCTTC; CDR3 protein: CASSLDLNNYGYTF
clone size: once; V gene: TRBV30; D gene: TRBD1; CDR3 length: 14; J gene: TRBJ2-7; CDR3 DNA: TGTGCCTGGAGCCTGGGGACAGGGAGCCACGAGCAGTACTTC; CDR3 protein: CAWSLGTGSHEQYF
clone size: many; V gene: TRBV20-1; D gene: -; CDR3 length: 11; J gene: TRBJ2-7; CDR3 DNA: TGCAGTGCCCAACAGGGATGGGAGCAGTACTTC; CDR3 protein: CSAQQGWEQYF
clone size: few; V gene: TRBV11-2; D gene: TRBD1; CDR3 length: 15; J gene: TRBJ1-2; CDR3 DNA: TGTGCCAGCAGCAACCTCTACAGGGGGCGAATTGGCTACACCTTC; CDR3 protein: CASSNLYRGRIGYTF
clone size: many; V gene: TRBV18; D gene: -; CDR3 length: 16; J gene: TRBJ1-2; CDR3 DNA: TGTGCCAGCTCACCGTACCGGGACTCCAGTAACTATGGCTACACCTTC; CDR3 protein: CASSPYRDSSNYGYTF
clone size: -; V gene: TRBV11-3; D gene: -; CDR3 length: 15; J gene: TRBJ2-3; CDR3 DNA: TGCGCCAGCAGCCAAGAGATTGGTGGCACAGATACGAAGTATTTT; CDR3 protein: CASSQEIGGTDTKYF
clone size: -; V gene: TRBV18; D gene: -; CDR3 length: 16; J gene: TRBJ2-5; CDR3 DNA: TGTGCCAGCTCACCAGGAGGGGCCGTCATTCAAGAGACCCAGTACTTC; CDR3 protein: CASSPGGAVIQETQYF
clone size: many; V gene: TRBV20-1; D gene: -; CDR3 length: 13; J gene: TRBJ2-3; CDR3 DNA: TGCAGTGCTGACAGCTTGGGCACAGATACGCAGTATTTT; CDR3 protein: CSADSLGTDTQYF
clone size: few; V gene: TRBV7-2; D gene: -; CDR3 length: 15; J gene: TRBJ2-6; CDR3 DNA: TGTGCCAGCAGCTTGGGGATCTCTGGGGCCAACGTCCTGACTTTC; CDR3 protein: CASSLGISGANVLTF
clone size: many; V gene: TRBV28; D gene: -; CDR3 length: 15; J gene: TRBJ1-2; CDR3 DNA: TGTGCCAGCAGTTTATATCAGGGGCGCACCTATGGCTACACCTTC; CDR3 protein: CASSLYQGRTYGYTF
clone size: -; V gene: TRBV5-1; D gene: -; CDR3 length: 13; J gene: TRBJ1-4; CDR3 DNA: TGCGCCAGCAGCTTCTGGCTAGGAGAAAAACTGTTTTTT; CDR3 protein: CASSFWLGEKLFF
clone size: -; V gene: TRBV20-1; D gene: TRBD2; CDR3 length: 14; J gene: TRBJ2-7; CDR3 DNA: TGCAGTGCTTTGACTAGCGAAGCCTCCTACGAGCAGTACTTC; CDR3 protein: CSALTSEASYEQYF
clone size: once; V gene: TRBV10-1; D gene: -; CDR3 length: 16; J gene: TRBJ2-4; CDR3 DNA: TGCGCCAGCAGTGAGTCAGTAGGACAGACCAAAAACATTCAGTACTTC; CDR3 protein: CASSESVGQTKNIQYF
clone size: many; V gene: TRBV5-1; D gene: TRBD1; CDR3 length: 14; J gene: TRBJ2-7; CDR3 DNA: TGCGCCAGCAGCGGGGACAGGGGTAGCCACGAGCAGTACTTC; CDR3 protein: CASSGDRGSHEQYF
clone size: many; V gene: TRBV5-4; D gene: -; CDR3 length: 15; J gene: TRBJ2-7; CDR3 DNA: TGTGCCAGCAGCTTCGGCCCGAGCTCTCCCTACGAGCAGTACTTC; CDR3 protein: CASSFGPSSPYEQYF
clone size: -; V gene: TRBV6-1; D gene: -; CDR3 length: 14; J gene: TRBJ2-1; CDR3 DNA: TGTGCCAGCGGCCAGACAGGTGACTACAATGAGCAGTTCTTC; CDR3 protein: CASGQTGDYNEQFF
clone size: -; V gene: TRBV5-1; D gene: -; CDR3 length: 15; J gene: TRBJ2-1; CDR3 DNA: TGCGCCAGCAGCTTGGTTAGGGAGGAGTACAATGAGCAGTTCTTC; CDR3 protein: CASSLVREEYNEQFF
clone size: -; V gene: TRBV20-1; D gene: -; CDR3 length: 15; J gene: TRBJ2-3; CDR3 DNA: TGCAGTGCGATCCCTCGTAGGGGGGCCGGGGATACGCAGTATTTT; CDR3 protein: CSAIPRRGAGDTQYF
clone size: many; V gene: TRBV7-9; D gene: -; CDR3 length: 12; J gene: TRBJ2-5; CDR3 DNA: TGTGCCAGTAATCTGGGCGTGGAGACCCAGTACTTC; CDR3 protein: CASNLGVETQYF
clone size: -; V gene: TRBV18; D gene: -; CDR3 length: 15; J gene: TRBJ1-2; CDR3 DNA: TGTGCCAGCTCACCAGAGGCAGGGATGGGCTATGGCTACACCTTC; CDR3 protein: CASSPEAGMGYGYTF
clone size: -; V gene: TRBV28; D gene: -; CDR3 length: 16; J gene: TRBJ1-1; CDR3 DNA: TGTGCCAGCAGTTTCCCCCAGTCGGGGGCGGGACCTGAAGCTTTCTTT; CDR3 protein: CASSFPQSGAGPEAFF
clone size: -; V gene: TRBV6-1; D gene: TRBD1; CDR3 length: 15; J gene: TRBJ2-2; CDR3 DNA: TGTGCCAGCTCCCTTGGGCAGGGGGACACCGGGGAGCTGTTTTTT; CDR3 protein: CASSLGQGDTGELFF
clone size: few; V gene: TRBV7-2; D gene: -; CDR3 length: 17; J gene: TRBJ2-1; CDR3 DNA: TGTGCCAGCAGCTTACGGTTGGGAACGAAACTGTACAATGAGCAGTTCTTC; CDR3 protein: CASSLRLGTKLYNEQFF
clone size: -; V gene: TRBV7-9; D gene: TRBD1; CDR3 length: 11; J gene: TRBJ2-1; CDR3 DNA: TGTGCCAGCAGCTCAACCAGGGGGCCCGTCTTC; CDR3 protein: CASSSTRGPVF
clone size: many; V gene: TRBV11-2; D gene: -; CDR3 length: 11; J gene: TRBJ1-1; CDR3 DNA: TGTGCCAGCAGCTTAGGGCCGCGAGCTTTCTTT; CDR3 protein: CASSLGPRAFF